This is a list of T cell receptor beta chains from one sample in a study of T cells in Graves' hyperthyroidism and ophthalmopathy. TCRdb re-called the multiplex PCR reads through MiXCR, storing one row per CDR3 protein. The data hold over 700,000 distinct CDR3 sequences, with around a third observed a single time. The specimen was blood. The receptors shown here come from a woman in her 40s with Graves' hyperthyroidism. Both conserved end residues are part of each CDR3. The size field is filled for only some rows; it gives once, few, many or a size class.

>-|TRBV6-5|14
CASGVVSPGHTQYF
>-|TRBV13|18
CASSSLITRGGRDYGYTF
>-|TRBV3-1|16
CASSHKIRGRDYDQYF
>-|TRBV11-1|16
CASSLGAGISSYEQYF
>-|TRBV29-1|11
CSVSAENIQYF
>many|TRBV10-3|15
CAISGTHQGKDGYTF
>-|TRBV2|13
CASSLMTNERLFF
>-|TRBV6-5|14
CASSYGPDPYGYTF
>-|TRBV27|14
CASSFGGSDETQYF
>many|TRBV7-2|13
CASSQTGDYGYTF
>few|TRBV4-3|15
CASSQDLRGLHGYTF
>-|TRBV10-2|19
CASSVSAGDIRGRGETQYF
>few|TRBV12-3/TRBV12-4|14
CASSSPPENTEAFF
>many|TRBV6-5|15
CASKNGQGGGYEQYF
>-|TRBV9|16
CASSATSGGATDTQYF
>-|TRBV11-2|15
CASSPTVRSGETQYF
>-|TRBV5-1|17
CASSPIRQGAGNYGYTF
>few|TRBV12-3/TRBV12-4|13
CASSRDIDQPQHF
>many|TRBV29-1|13
CSVPAGDNYGYTF
>-|TRBV7-9|15
CASSLGRELGETQYF
>many|TRBV7-6|15
CASSNAGTGGYEQYF
>-|TRBV7-9|15
CASSFGHQRKETQYF
>-|TRBV4-3|15
CASSREQGSNEKLFF
>few|TRBV5-1|17
CASSQASGIFSTSPLHF
>many|TRBV7-8|16
CASSLLPGSSNQPQHF
>-|TRBV7-2|16
CASSLDQIGGGLEQYF
>-|TRBV7-2|19
CASSQENGRGSRINSPLHF
>-|TRBV6-5|15
CASSSRSYENEKLFF
>-|TRBV6-5|13
CASSYREDTEAFF
>many|TRBV20-1|12
CSARDGDGLCTF
>many|TRBV11-2|15
CAIPATGTGANVLTF
>-|TRBV4-3|18
CASSQVWVDSPTNYGYTF
>-|TRBV19|15
CALRPGQGMGSPLHF
>-|TRBV7-3|17
CASSFYSISPGRQPQHF
>many|TRBV12-3/TRBV12-4|11
CASSWIPEAFF
>many|TRBV7-8|16
CASSLATGGEDSPLHF
>many|TRBV20-1|17
CSARDRHRADDLYGYTF
>many|TRBV5-1|15
CASSYDTGAMIEQYF
>-|TRBV6-5|17
CASSVLPGQGTNSPLHF
>-|TRBV19|16
CARSPVDRGYTGELFF
>many|TRBV13|15
CASSRTGSGANVLTF
>-|TRBV7-3|12
CASSTTRTEAFF
>once|TRBV29-1|11
CSVEEANTEAF
>few|TRBV15|15
CATSRDLSLNYGYTF
>-|TRBV24-1|14
CASSLSRAVGELFF
>-|TRBV6-1|14
CGPREGAITGELFF
>-|TRBV5-6|16
CASSSTGFRSGNTIYF
>many|TRBV4-3|12
CASSQESGPLHF
>-|TRBV6-4|12
CVEEWRQETQYF
>-|TRBV3-1|14
CASSQGLRQSGYTF
>many|TRBV7-9|14
CASSLSTIPYGYTF
>many|TRBV7-2|15
CASSLEAYNNSPLHF
>-|TRBV12-3/TRBV12-4|13
CASSPRWVGEQYF